This note documents a single T cell receptor (beta chain) sequence. Its antigen remains undetermined. No much larger clone exists at a distance of one base, and base qualities are not known. From the cysteine through the phenylalanine, the CDR3 covers 14 amino acids. Only the CDR3 DNA stays, 42 bases, in frame from base 1. The germline V gene yields MNHEY for CDR1 and SVGEGT for CDR2. Trimmed from V: 2 bases; trimmed from J: 9 bases; junction bases lacking a gene match: 4. Participants in the prospective study were enrolled through a virtual design, were aged about 18 to 100 years, and lived in under 25 United States geographic areas. Cohort assignment in the prospective study relied on participant-reported clinical history from a screening survey and a study questionnaire. Recovered participants in ImmuneRACE Cohort 3 were defined by two consecutive negative NP/OP PCR tests, clearance by a healthcare professional, or resolution of symptoms. Each participant in the prospective study had whole blood, serum and a nasopharyngeal or oropharyngeal swab collected by mobile phlebotomists. Prospective study participants could optionally give additional blood draws and questionnaires over an approximately two-month period. Before DNA extraction, blood samples from the prospective study were shipped at room temperature or frozen.

The immunoSEQ Assay, a bias-controlled multiplex PCR, was used to amplify TCRbeta CDR3 regions from genomic DNA. In the source study's methods: The number of nucleated cells in each sample was estimated from the amplification of reference gene primers within the assay. To quantify the absolute abundance of each unique TCRbeta CDR3 rearrangement, sequence reads were collapsed and filtered. Productive Simpson clonality was computed per sample as the square root of Simpson's diversity index over productive rearrangements. TCRdb limited this immuneACCESS table to in-frame rearrangements with V and J called. A share of clones is missing; checked studies link under half to unresolved V genes, and the rest is unexplained. V, J and clone size are those of that table, while D and trimming were read from the DNA. For this sample the table gives approximately 300,000 clones, of which 86% were detected only once. The top ten constitute approximately 2.6% of the sample.

The sample comes from a study of blood T cell repertoires in COVID-19 (TCRdb year 2020). In the study overall: Samples covering the acute and convalescent phases of COVID-19 were provided by collaborators in the United States, Italy and Spain. The dataset comprised deeply sampled blood TCRbeta repertoires from subjects exposed to, actively infected with, or recovered from COVID-19. The samples were drawn from two sources: the first 160 participants of the ongoing ImmuneRACE study, and some 1,300 subjects contributed by 6 global collaborators. Where HLA class I and class II types were available, the types were taken from metadata supplied by the sample provider, not from assay-based typing. The material from the prospective study consisted of cDNA or gDNA derived from T cells, B-cell-depleted T cells, or PBMCs. The repertoires were made available in a free public database intended to serve as a resource for research on the immune response to SARS-CoV-2. The sample metadata nearly always contained a de-identified subject ID, COVID-19 status, age in years and sex.

Overall study outcomes, separate from this receptor: How much clinical and demographic metadata was included differed by source and by participant, and the metadata was provided uncurated.

The chain is assembled from TRBV6-2 or TRBV6-3 and TRBJ1-6, with 7 junctional bases fitting TRBD1. The TCR sequence derives from a young woman who had recovered from COVID-19. Sequenced input: PBMCs or T cells enriched from blood (not recorded which). The base sequence is TGTGCCAGCAGTTACGGGACAGCTAGTTCACCCCTCCACTTT. Its protein reads: CASSYGTASSPLHF.